Included here is one T cell receptor (beta chain) sequence, with context. Its antigen remains unknown. Sequencing was performed with immunoSEQ multiplex PCR; in TCRdb, only in-frame clones are kept and a portion is missing. The table shows more than 80,000 clones, with around 91% occurring only once. These data belong to a study of T cell responses to AZD1222 COVID-19 vaccine. Study outcomes and limitations: Targeting of unmutated variant regions was reportedly seen in nearly half of spike-specific TCRs. The donors showed a predominance of white British ancestry and of females, with possible underestimation of clonal diversity.

The ends lost 3 bases at V and 1 base at J; junction bases unmatched: 10. The germline V gene encodes CDR1 SGHRS and CDR2 YFSETQ. The CDR3 has 18 amino acids. Sample: peripheral blood, taken 28 days after the second AZD1222 dose. The receptor was derived from an adult who received the AZD1222 COVID-19 vaccine. The chain employs TRBV5-1 and TRBJ1-3, with 10 positions matching TRBD1. DNA for the CDR3: TGCGCCAGCAGCTCCAAGCCGACAGGGGGCGCGTCTGGAAACACCATATATTTT. The encoded protein is CASSSKPTGGASGNTIYF.